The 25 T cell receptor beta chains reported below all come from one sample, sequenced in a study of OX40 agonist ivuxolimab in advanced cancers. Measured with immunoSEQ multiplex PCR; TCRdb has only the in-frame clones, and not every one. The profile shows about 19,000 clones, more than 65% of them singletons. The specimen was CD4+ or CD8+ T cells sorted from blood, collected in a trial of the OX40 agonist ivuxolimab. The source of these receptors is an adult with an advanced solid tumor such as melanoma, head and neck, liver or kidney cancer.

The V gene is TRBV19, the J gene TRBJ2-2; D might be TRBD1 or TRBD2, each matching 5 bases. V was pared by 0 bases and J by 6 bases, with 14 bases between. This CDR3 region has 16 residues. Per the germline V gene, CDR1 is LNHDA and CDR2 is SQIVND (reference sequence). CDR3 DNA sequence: TGTGCCAGTAGTATAGATGGGGGAACTGTAGCCGGGGAGCTGTTTTTT. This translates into CASSIDGGTVAGELFF. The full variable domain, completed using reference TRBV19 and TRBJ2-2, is DGGITQSPKYLFRKEGQNVTLSCEQNLNHDAMYWYRQDPGQGLRLIYYSQIVNDFQKGDIAEGYSVSREKKESFPLTVTSAQKNPTAFYLCASSIDGGTVAGELFFGEGSRLTVL.

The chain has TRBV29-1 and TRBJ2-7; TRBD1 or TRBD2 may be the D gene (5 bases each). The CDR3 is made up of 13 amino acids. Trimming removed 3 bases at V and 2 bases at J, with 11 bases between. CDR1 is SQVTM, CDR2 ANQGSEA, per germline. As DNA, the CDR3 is TGCAGCGTTGAGGGGACGGAGACCTACGAGCAGTACTTC. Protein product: CSVEGTETYEQYF.

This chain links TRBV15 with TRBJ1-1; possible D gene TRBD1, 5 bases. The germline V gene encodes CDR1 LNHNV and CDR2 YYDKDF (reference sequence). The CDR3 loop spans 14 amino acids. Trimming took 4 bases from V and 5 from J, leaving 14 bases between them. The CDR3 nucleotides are TGTGCCACCAGCATCGGGGGAGTTATAACTGAAGCTTTCTTT. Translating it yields CATSIGGVITEAFF. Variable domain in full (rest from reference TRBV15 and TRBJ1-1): DAMVIQNPRYQVTQFGKPVTLSCSQTLNHNVMYWYQQKSSQAPKLLFHYYDKDFNNEADTPDNFQSRRPNTSFCFLDIRSPGLGDTAMYLCATSIGGVITEAFFGQGTRLTVV.

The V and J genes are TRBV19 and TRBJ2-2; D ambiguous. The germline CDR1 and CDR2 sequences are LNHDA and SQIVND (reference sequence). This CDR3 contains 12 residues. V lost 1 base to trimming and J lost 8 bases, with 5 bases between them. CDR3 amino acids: CASSIGGGELFF. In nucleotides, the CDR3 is TGTGCCAGTAGTATAGGAGGAGGGGAGCTGTTTTTT.

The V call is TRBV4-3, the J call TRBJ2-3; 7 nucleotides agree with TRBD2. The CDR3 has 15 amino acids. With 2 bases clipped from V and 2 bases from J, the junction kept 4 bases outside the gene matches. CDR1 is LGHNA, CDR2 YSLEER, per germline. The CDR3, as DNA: TGCGCCAGCAGCCAAACGACTAGCAACACAGATACGCAGTATTTT. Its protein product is CASSQTTSNTDTQYF.

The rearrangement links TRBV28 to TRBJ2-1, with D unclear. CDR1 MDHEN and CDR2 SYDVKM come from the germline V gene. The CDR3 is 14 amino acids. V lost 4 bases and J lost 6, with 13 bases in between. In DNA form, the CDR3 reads TGTGCCAGCAGTTCCCTTAGCCGCTTCAATGAGCAGTTCTTC. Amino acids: CASSSLSRFNEQFF.

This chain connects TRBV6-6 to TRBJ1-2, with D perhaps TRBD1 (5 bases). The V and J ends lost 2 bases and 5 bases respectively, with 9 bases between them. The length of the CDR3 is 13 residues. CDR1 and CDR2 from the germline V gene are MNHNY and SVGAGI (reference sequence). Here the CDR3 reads CASSYEGLYGYTF. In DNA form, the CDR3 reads TGTGCCAGCAGTTACGAGGGGTTATATGGCTACACCTTC.

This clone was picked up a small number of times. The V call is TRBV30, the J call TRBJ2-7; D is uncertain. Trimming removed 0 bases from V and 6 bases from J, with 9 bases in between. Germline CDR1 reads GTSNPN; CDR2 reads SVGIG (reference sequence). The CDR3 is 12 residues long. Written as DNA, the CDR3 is TGTGCCTGGAGTGTGGGCGGTGGCGAGCAGTACTTC. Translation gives CAWSVGGGEQYF.

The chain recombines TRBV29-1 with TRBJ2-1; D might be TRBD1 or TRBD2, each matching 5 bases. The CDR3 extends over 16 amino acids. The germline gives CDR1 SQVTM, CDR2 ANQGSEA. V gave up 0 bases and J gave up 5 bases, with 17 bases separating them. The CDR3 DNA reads TGCAGCGTTGAAGATCTATCAGACGGGGCGGACAATGAGCAGTTCTTC. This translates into CSVEDLSDGADNEQFF.

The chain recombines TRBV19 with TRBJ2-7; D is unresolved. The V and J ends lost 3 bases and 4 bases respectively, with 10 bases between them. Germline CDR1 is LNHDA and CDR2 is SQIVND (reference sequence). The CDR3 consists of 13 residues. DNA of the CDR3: TGTGCCAGTAGTATGAGCGTTGAGTACGAGCAGTACTTC. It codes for CASSMSVEYEQYF.

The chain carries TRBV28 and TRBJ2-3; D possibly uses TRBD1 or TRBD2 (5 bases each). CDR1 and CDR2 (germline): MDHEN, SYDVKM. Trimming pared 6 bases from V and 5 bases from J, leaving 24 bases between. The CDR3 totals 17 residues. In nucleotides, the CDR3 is TGTGCCAGCAGCCACCCCTTCGAAGGGGACGGGCTAGATACGCAGTATTTT. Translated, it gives CASSHPFEGDGLDTQYF. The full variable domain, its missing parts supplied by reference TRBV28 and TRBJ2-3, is DVKVTQSSRYLVKRTGEKVFLECVQDMDHENMFWYRQDPGLGLRLIYFSYDVKMKEKGDIPEGYSVSREKKERFSLILESASTNQTSMYLCASSHPFEGDGLDTQYFGPGTRLTVL.

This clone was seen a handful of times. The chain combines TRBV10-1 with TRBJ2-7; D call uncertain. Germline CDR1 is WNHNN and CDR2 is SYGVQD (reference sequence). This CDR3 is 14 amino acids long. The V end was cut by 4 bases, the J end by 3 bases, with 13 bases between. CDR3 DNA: TGCGCCAGCAGTGCCGAAGGGTCGGTCTACGAGCAGTACTTC. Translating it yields CASSAEGSVYEQYF.

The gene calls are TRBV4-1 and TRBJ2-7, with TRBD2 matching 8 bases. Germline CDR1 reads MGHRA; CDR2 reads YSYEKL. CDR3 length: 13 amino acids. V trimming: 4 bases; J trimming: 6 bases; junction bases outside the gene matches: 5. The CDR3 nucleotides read TGCGCCAGCAGCCGGGCGGGGGGTCGCGAGCAGTACTTC. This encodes CASSRAGGREQYF.

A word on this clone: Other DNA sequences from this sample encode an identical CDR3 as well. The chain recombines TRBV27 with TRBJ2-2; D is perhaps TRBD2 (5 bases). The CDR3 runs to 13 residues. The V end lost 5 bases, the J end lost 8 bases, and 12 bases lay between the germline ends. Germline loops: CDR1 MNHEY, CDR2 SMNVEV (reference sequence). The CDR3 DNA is TGTGCCAGCAGTCCGACCCGGGGTGGGGAGCTGTTTTTT. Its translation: CASSPTRGGELFF.

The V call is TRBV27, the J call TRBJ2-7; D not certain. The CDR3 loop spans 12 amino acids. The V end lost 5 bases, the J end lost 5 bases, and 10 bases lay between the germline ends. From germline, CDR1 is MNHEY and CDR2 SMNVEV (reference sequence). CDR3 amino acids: CASSPRNHEQYF. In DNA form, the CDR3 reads TGTGCCAGCAGTCCAAGAAACCACGAGCAGTACTTC.

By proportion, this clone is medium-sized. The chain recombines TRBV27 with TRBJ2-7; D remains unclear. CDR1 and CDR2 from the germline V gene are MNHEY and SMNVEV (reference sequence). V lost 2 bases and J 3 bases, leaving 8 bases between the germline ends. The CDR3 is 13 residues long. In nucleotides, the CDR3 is TGTGCCAGCAGTTTACGTTGGGACTACGAGCAGTACTTC. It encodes CASSLRWDYEQYF.

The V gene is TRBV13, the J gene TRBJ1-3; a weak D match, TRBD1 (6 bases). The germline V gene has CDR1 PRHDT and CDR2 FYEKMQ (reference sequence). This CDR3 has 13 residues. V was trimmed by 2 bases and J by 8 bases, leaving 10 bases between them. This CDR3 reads CASSLTGWDTIYF. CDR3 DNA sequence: TGTGCCAGCAGCTTAACAGGGTGGGACACCATATATTTT.

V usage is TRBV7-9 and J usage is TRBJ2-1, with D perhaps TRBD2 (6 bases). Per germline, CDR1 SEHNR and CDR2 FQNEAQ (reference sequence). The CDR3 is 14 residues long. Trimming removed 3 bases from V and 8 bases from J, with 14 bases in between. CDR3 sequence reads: CASSLVGGNDEQFF. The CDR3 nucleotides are TGTGCCAGCAGCTTGGTTGGCGGGAACGATGAGCAGTTCTTC.

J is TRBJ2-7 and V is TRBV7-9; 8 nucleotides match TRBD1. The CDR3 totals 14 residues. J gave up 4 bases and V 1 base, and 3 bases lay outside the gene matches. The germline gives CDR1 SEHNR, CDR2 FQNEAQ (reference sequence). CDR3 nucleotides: TGTGCCAGCAGCTTAGGGGACAGGCCGTACGAGCAGTACTTC. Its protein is CASSLGDRPYEQYF.

CDR3 region: CASSVVGGSLNEQFF. CDR3 sequence (DNA): TGTGCCAGCAGCGTAGTCGGGGGGTCCCTCAATGAGCAGTTCTTC. This chain uses TRBV9 with TRBJ2-1, with 7 nucleotides matching TRBD2. The CDR3 spans 15 residues. Germline CDR1 is SGDLS and CDR2 is YYNGEE. The V segment lost 0 bases and the J segment 6 bases; nucleotides outside the gene matches: 6.

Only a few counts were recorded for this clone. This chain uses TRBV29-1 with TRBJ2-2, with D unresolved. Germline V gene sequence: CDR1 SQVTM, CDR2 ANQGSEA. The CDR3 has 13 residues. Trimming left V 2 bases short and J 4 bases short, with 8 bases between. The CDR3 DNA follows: TGCAGCGTTGAACAAGGGTTCACCGGGGAGCTGTTTTTT. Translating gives CSVEQGFTGELFF.

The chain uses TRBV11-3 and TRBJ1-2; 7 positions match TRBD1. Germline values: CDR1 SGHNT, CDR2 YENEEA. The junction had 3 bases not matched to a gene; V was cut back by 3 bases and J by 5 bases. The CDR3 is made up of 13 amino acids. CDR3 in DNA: TGTGCCAGCAGCTTCGCAGGGGGGTATGGCTACACCTTC. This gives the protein CASSFAGGYGYTF.

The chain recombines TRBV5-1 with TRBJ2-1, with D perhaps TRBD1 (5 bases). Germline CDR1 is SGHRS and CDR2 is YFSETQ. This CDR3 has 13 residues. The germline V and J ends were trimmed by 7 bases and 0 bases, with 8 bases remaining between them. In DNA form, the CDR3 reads TGCGCCAGCGGGGCAGGCTCCTACAATGAGCAGTTCTTC. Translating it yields CASGAGSYNEQFF.

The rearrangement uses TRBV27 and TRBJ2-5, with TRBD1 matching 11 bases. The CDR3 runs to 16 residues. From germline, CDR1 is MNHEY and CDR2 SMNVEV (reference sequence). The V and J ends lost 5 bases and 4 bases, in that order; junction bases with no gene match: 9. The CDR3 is CASSKSRTGGTETQYF. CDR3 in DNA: TGTGCCAGCAGTAAATCGAGGACAGGGGGCACAGAGACCCAGTACTTC.

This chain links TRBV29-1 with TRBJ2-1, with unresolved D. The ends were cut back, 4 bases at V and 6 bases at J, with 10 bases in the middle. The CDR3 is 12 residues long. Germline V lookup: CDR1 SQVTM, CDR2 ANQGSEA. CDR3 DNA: TGCAGCGTTGTGATCCCCACCAATGAGCAGTTCTTC. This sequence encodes CSVVIPTNEQFF.